The 15 T cell receptor beta chains below were found in one sample sequenced in a study of Ad26.COV2.S vaccination and SARS-CoV-2 variants. Regarding treatment: some 20 received Ad26.COV2.S at low or high dose, single or two shots; 5 received placebo; per-sample allocation not given. On day 63 after the first injection, vaccine and placebo recipients gave samples. The protocol was immunoSEQ multiplex PCR, while the TCRdb copy is restricted to in-frame clones and leaves out a portion. The sample lists hundreds of thousands of clones; around 87% were seen once. This material consisted of peripheral blood, taken in a trial of Ad26.COV2.S vaccine versus placebo. These receptors originate from a person between 18 and 59 years old who received the Ad26.COV2.S COVID-19 vaccine or a placebo.

V is TRBV6-5 and J is TRBJ1-2, with 7 bases identical to TRBD1. The trim removed 6 bases at V and 8 bases at J, leaving 15 bases unmatched. The CDR3 runs to 15 residues. CDR1 is MNHEY, CDR2 SVGAGI, per germline. The CDR3 DNA reads TGTGCCAGCAGCCTGCGAATCGGGACAGTTTCGGGCTACACCTTC. Encoded protein: CASSLRIGTVSGYTF.

V is TRBV4-2 and J is TRBJ2-1; 11 bases are shared with TRBD2. Per the germline V gene, CDR1 is LGHNA and CDR2 is YNFKEQ. The CDR3 length is 17 residues. The V and J ends lost 0 bases and 14 bases, in that order; junction bases with no gene match: 15. The CDR3 loop is CASSQDRPSGGPALKFF. The CDR3 bases are TGTGCCAGCAGCCAAGATCGGCCTAGCGGGGGGCCGGCCTTAAAGTTCTTC.

The rearrangement uses TRBV30 and TRBJ1-1, with 9 positions matching TRBD1. Germline loops: CDR1 GTSNPN, CDR2 SVGIG (reference sequence). V lost 6 bases to trimming and J lost 4 bases; unmatched junction nucleotides: 9. This CDR3 comprises 14 residues. The CDR3 protein is CACYRGRGGTEAFF. In DNA form, the CDR3 reads TGTGCCTGTTACAGGGGGCGCGGGGGCACTGAAGCTTTCTTT.

The V call is TRBV30, the J call TRBJ1-3, with 7 bases lining up with TRBD1. CDR3 length: 15 residues. Germline V gene data show CDR1 as GTSNPN and CDR2 as SVGIG (reference sequence). V lost 1 base, J lost 2 bases, and 5 bases stayed unmatched. The DNA of the CDR3 is TGTGCCTGGAGTGCCGCAAGGGGGCCTGGAAACACCATATATTTT. This translates into CAWSAARGPGNTIYF.

The gene calls are TRBV9 and TRBJ1-1; D gene ambiguous. Germline CDR1 and CDR2: SGDLS and YYNGEE. There are 16 residues in the CDR3. Trimming pared 0 bases from V and 0 bases from J, leaving 12 bases between. The CDR3 reads CASSVGPGLMNTEAFF. As DNA, the CDR3 is TGTGCCAGCAGCGTAGGGCCAGGACTAATGAACACTGAAGCTTTCTTT.

The chain links TRBV25-1 to TRBJ2-7; D is perhaps TRBD1 or TRBD2 (5 bases each). Germline values: CDR1 MGHDK, CDR2 SYGVNS. This CDR3 spans 14 amino acids. Trimming cost V 7 bases and J 0 bases, with 13 bases left between them. The CDR3 is CASNPRGGSYEQYF. CDR3 bases: TGTGCCAGCAACCCCCGGGGCGGCTCCTACGAGCAGTACTTC.

This chain links TRBV4-3 with TRBJ2-7; 10 bases are shared with TRBD2. The CDR3 runs 15 residues. Trimming at V came to 0 bases and at J to 3 bases, leaving 2 bases not matched to a gene. The germline V gene has CDR1 LGHNA and CDR2 YSLEER. The CDR3, as DNA: TGCGCCAGCAGCCAAGAAGCTAGCGGGAGCTACGAGCAGTACTTC. It specifies CASSQEASGSYEQYF.

This chain joins TRBV6-5 and TRBJ1-1; D is unclear. CDR3 length: 14 amino acids. V lost 0 bases to trimming and J lost 3 bases, with 8 bases between them. The germline V gene encodes CDR1 MNHEY and CDR2 SVGAGI. The CDR3 spells CASSYSAKHTEAFF. The CDR3 region has the DNA TGTGCCAGCAGTTACTCGGCTAAGCACACTGAAGCTTTCTTT.

The V gene is TRBV7-9, the J gene TRBJ2-1; 8 nucleotides line up with TRBD2. CDR3 length equals 18 residues. CDR1 and CDR2 (germline): SEHNR, FQNEAQ (reference sequence). V lost 5 bases, J lost 3 bases, and 15 bases stayed unmatched. CDR3 loop: CASSPWSSGVTNYNEQFF. For the CDR3, the DNA is TGTGCCAGCAGCCCCTGGAGTAGCGGGGTCACTAACTACAATGAGCAGTTCTTC.

This rearrangement joins TRBV18 to TRBJ2-7, with no clear D. The germline V gene encodes CDR1 KGHSH and CDR2 LQKENI. V lost 0 bases and J 2 bases, leaving 8 bases between the germline ends. CDR3 length: 14 amino acids. This chain's CDR3 is CASSPPPGAYEQYF. CDR3 bases: TGTGCCAGCTCACCACCACCAGGAGCCTACGAGCAGTACTTC. Together with reference TRBV18 and TRBJ2-7, the CDR3 gives the full variable domain: NAGVMQNPRHLVRRRGQEARLRCSPMKGHSHVYWYRQLPEEGLKFMVYLQKENIIDESGMPKERFSAEFPKEGPSILRIQQVVRGDSAAYFCASSPPPGAYEQYFGPGTRLTVT.

The CDR3: CASSYNRGGRETQYF. The CDR3 DNA is TGTGCCAGCAGTTACAACCGGGGGGGCCGAGAGACCCAGTACTTC. The genes are TRBV6-5 and TRBJ2-5; 8 bases match TRBD2. V shed 2 bases and J 4 bases; nucleotides not matched to a gene: 6. The CDR3 extends over 15 amino acids. CDR1 and CDR2 from the germline V gene are MNHEY and SVGAGI.

This clone was seen only once. This chain uses TRBV5-1 with TRBJ2-3; D gene uncertain. Germline values: CDR1 SGHRS, CDR2 YFSETQ. V gave up 2 bases and J gave up 5 bases, with 3 bases separating them. The CDR3 spans 11 residues. CDR3 nucleotides: TGCGCCAGCAGCTTCGAAGATACGCAGTATTTT. Translating gives CASSFEDTQYF.

The chain couples TRBV6-5 to TRBJ1-2, with TRBD1 identical over 11 bases. CDR3 size: 15 residues. Germline lookup yields CDR1 MNHEY and CDR2 SVGAGI. Trimming took 6 bases from V and 7 from J; bases not matched to a gene: 10. This chain's CDR3 is CASSLLGQGATGYTF. In DNA, the CDR3 is TGTGCCAGCAGCTTACTAGGACAGGGGGCGACTGGCTACACCTTC.

The rearrangement links TRBV19 to TRBJ1-1; D gene uncertain. Germline V lookup: CDR1 LNHDA, CDR2 SQIVND (reference sequence). This CDR3 has 11 amino acids. Trimming pared 6 bases from V and 4 bases from J, leaving 6 bases between. The CDR3 reads CASRWGTEAFF. CDR3 DNA: TGTGCCAGTAGATGGGGCACTGAAGCTTTCTTT.

The CDR3, as DNA: TGTGCCAGCAGCGTACCGACAGGGGCCGGGGCCAACGTCCTGACTTTC. Encoded protein: CASSVPTGAGANVLTF. This rearrangement joins TRBV9 to TRBJ2-6; 8 bases align to TRBD1. Trimming cost V 1 base and J 4 bases; bases outside gene matches: 4. Germline CDR1 and CDR2: SGDLS and YYNGEE. The CDR3 loop spans 16 amino acids.